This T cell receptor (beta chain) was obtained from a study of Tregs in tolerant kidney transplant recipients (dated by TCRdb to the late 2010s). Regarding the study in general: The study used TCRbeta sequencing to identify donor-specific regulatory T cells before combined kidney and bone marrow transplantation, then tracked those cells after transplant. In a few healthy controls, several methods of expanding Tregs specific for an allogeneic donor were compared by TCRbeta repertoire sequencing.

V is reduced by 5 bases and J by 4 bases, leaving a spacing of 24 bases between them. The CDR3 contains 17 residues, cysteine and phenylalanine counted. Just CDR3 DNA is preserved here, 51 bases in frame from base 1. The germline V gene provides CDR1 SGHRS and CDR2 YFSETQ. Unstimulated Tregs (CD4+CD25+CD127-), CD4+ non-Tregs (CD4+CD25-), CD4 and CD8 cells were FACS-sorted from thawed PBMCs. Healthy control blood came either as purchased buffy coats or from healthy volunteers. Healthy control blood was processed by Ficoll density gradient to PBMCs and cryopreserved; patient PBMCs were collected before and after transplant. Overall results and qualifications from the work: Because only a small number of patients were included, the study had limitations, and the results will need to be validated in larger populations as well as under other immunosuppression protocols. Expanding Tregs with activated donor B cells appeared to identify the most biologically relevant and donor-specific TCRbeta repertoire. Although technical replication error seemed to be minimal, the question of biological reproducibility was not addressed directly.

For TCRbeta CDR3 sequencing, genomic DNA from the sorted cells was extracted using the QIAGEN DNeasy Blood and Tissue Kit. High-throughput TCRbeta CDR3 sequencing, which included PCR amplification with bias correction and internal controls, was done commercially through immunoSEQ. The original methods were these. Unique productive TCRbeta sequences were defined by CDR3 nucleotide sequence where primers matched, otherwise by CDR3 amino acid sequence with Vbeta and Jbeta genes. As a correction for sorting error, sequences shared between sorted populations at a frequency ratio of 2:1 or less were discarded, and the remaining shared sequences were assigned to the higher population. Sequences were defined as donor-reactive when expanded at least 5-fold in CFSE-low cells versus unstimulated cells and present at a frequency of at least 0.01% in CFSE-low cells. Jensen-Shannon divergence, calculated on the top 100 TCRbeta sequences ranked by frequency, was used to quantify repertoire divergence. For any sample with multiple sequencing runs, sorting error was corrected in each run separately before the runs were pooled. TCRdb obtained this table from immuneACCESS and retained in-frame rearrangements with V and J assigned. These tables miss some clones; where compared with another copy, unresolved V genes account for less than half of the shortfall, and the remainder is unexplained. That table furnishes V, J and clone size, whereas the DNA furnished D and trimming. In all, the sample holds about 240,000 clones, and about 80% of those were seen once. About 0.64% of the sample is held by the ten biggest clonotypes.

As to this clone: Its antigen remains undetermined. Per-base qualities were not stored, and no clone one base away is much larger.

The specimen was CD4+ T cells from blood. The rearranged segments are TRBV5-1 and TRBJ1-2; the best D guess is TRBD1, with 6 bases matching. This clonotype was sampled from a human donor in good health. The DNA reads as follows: TGCGCCAGCAGAAAACAGGGAACCCCTACTTACCTCTATGGCTACACCTTC. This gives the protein CASRKQGTPTYLYGYTF. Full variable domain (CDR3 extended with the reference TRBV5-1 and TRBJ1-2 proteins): KAGVTQTPRYLIKTRGQQVTLSCSPISGHRSVSWYQQTPGQGLQFLFEYFSETQRNKGNFPGRFSGRQFSNSRSEMNVSTLELGDSALYLCASRKQGTPTYLYGYTFGSGTRLTVV.